This paragraph reports one T cell receptor (beta chain). The V gene's germline CDR1 is MNHEY and CDR2 SVGAGI. Trimming cost V 2 bases and J 0 bases, with 11 bases left between them. The CDR3 is 16 amino acids. The sample belongs to a study of blood T cell repertoires in COVID-19. Assay used: immunoSEQ multiplex PCR; TCRdb lists only in-frame clones, some missing. The data contain 200,000 to 250,000 clones, 86% of them singletons. The sample taken for sequencing was peripheral blood. The rearrangement links TRBV6-5 to TRBJ2-1; a weak D match, TRBD2 (5 bases). This TCR was recovered from a man aged 80 or over with acute or convalescent COVID-19. The CDR3 DNA is TGTGCCAGCAGTTACCCGGCGGGCAGCTCCTACAATGAGCAGTTCTTC. Encoded protein: CASSYPAGSSYNEQFF.